This T cell receptor (beta chain) was recovered during a study of T cell repertoires in cytomegalovirus infection. TCRdb re-called the reads with MiXCR, one entry per CDR3 protein. Of roughly 920,000 distinct CDR3 sequences in the sample, roughly 31% were seen once. To note about this clonotype: What it recognizes is unknown.

Looked up from germline, CDR1 is KGHDR and CDR2 is SFDVKD. CDR3 length equals 16 residues. V shed 7 bases, J shed 4 bases, and the junction held 12 bases outside the gene matches. The chain combines TRBV24-1 with TRBJ2-1; TRBD2 matches 7 bases. The sample here was cultured CD8+ T cells from PBMCs, taken from culture after CMV antigen stimulation. The source of this sequence is a human donor in good health (CMV status not recorded). Some clones in this sample may be carry-over from other donors' samples. CDR3 loop: CATSHSGAGYYNEQFF. The CDR3 coding sequence is TGTGCCACCAGCCACTCTGGAGCGGGGTATTACAATGAGCAGTTCTTC.